This T cell receptor (beta chain) stems from a study of T and B cells in COVID-19 patients. The overall study: COVID-19 patients gave peripheral blood either during active infection or after recovery. Critical illness requiring mechanical ventilation or extracorporeal membrane oxygenation affected about 55% of the roughly 20 active-infection patients. Active-infection patients were older, median 67 years, than recovered patients, median around 34 years.

From blood, about 250-500 ng of genomic DNA served as TRB template. TRB rearrangements were amplified by multiplex PCR with BIOMED2 TRB-A/B primers. MiXCR was run by TCRdb on the multiplex PCR reads, yielding one entry per CDR3 protein. The repertoire holds more than 20,000 distinct CDR3 sequences, with over 25% as singletons. V was trimmed by 7 bases and J by 7 bases, leaving 14 bases between them. CDR3 length equals 13 residues. The sequence derives from a human donor who had recovered from COVID-19. The chain joins TRBV12-3 or TRBV12-4 to TRBJ2-4, with D perhaps TRBD1 (5 bases). Sample: blood. The CDR3 reads CASTQGRVNIQYF. Here the CDR3 DNA reads TGTGCCAGCACCCAGGGAAGGGTTAACATTCAGTACTTC.